One sample yielded the 27 T cell receptor beta chains listed below, sequenced in a study of early T cells in non-severe SARS-CoV-2 infection. TCRdb reprocessed the 5' RACE reads via MiXCR and lists one record per CDR3 protein. The data contain under 45,000 distinct CDR3 sequences, around 7% of them singletons. The starting material was whole blood, obtained at baseline. The receptor set was obtained from an adult who was a healthcare worker with PCR-confirmed SARS-CoV-2 infection or an uninfected control (not recorded which).

This clonotype was found many times. This chain uses TRBV20-1 with TRBJ1-5; D gene uncertain. The CDR3 loop spans 12 amino acids. Per the germline V gene, CDR1 is DFQATT and CDR2 is SNEGSKA (reference sequence). The ends were cut back, 6 bases at V and 4 bases at J, with 10 bases in the middle. CDR3 sequence: CSASRTNQPQHF. The CDR3 bases are TGCAGTGCCAGTCGGACGAATCAGCCCCAGCATTTT.

This chain joins TRBV12-3 or TRBV12-4 and TRBJ1-3, with no clear D. V shed 4 bases and J shed 1 base, with 11 bases lying between them. CDR3 length equals 15 residues. CDR3 amino acids: CASSYRTDSGNTIYF. The CDR3 nucleotides are TGTGCCAGCAGTTATAGGACGGATTCTGGAAACACCATATATTTT.

Many counts were recorded for this clonotype. The rearrangement joins TRBV29-1 to TRBJ2-1; possible D gene TRBD2, 5 bases. Trimming stripped 7 bases from V and 7 bases from J, with 17 bases between. Germline V gives CDR1 SQVTM, CDR2 ANQGSEA. CDR3 length equals 13 residues. This chain's CDR3 is CSGEGYTPNEQFF. In nucleotides, the CDR3 is TGCAGCGGCGAGGGTTACACCCCTAATGAGCAGTTCTTC.

The rearrangement links TRBV12-3 or TRBV12-4 to TRBJ2-1; the match to TRBD2 covers 8 bases. This CDR3 is 15 amino acids long. V was clipped by 4 bases and J by 7 bases; unmatched bases: 9. The chain's CDR3 is CASSSPGGPGNEQFF. CDR3 nucleotide sequence: TGTGCCAGCAGTTCGCCGGGAGGGCCTGGGAATGAGCAGTTCTTC.

The table lists this clonotype with a few counts. This sequence joins TRBV12-3 or TRBV12-4 and TRBJ1-5; D is possibly TRBD1 (5 bases). The CDR3 length is 15 residues. Trimming cost V 2 bases and J 3 bases, with 11 bases left between them. Written as DNA, the CDR3 is TGTGCCAGCAGTTTAACTGGGGGAATCAATCAGCCCCAGCATTTT. Translated: CASSLTGGINQPQHF.

This chain joins TRBV30 and TRBJ1-1; no clear D gene. V was shortened by 8 bases and J by 0 bases, with 16 bases between the two germline ends. The germline CDR1 and CDR2 sequences are GTSNPN and SVGIG (reference sequence). CDR3 size: 14 residues. The CDR3 loop is CARGGVTLNTEAFF. CDR3 coding DNA: TGTGCCCGAGGAGGAGTTACTTTGAACACTGAAGCTTTCTTT.

In DNA, the CDR3 is TGCGCCAGCAGCTTGCGTCCGAGCAGTGAGCAGTTCTTC. This codes for CASSLRPSSEQFF. V usage is TRBV5-1 and J usage is TRBJ2-1; D gene uncertain. This CDR3 is built from 13 residues. Germline CDR1 and CDR2: SGHRS and YFSETQ. Trimming left V 1 base short and J 9 bases short, with 11 bases between.

This clonotype was seen ten or more times. The chain employs TRBV10-1 and TRBJ2-3, with D perhaps matching TRBD1 (5 bases). The V gene lost 4 bases and the J gene lost 5 bases, with 7 bases spanning the gap. The CDR3 length is 12 residues. Germline assignment: CDR1 WNHNN and CDR2 SYGVQD (reference sequence). CDR3 region: CASSGRGDTQYF. The CDR3 DNA sequence: TGCGCCAGCAGTGGAAGGGGAGATACGCAGTATTTT.

This clonotype occurred many times. The chain uses TRBV7-3 and TRBJ1-2; D remains ambiguous. This CDR3 spans 15 amino acids. Germline V lookup: CDR1 SGHTA, CDR2 FQGTGA. V lost 1 base and J lost 7, with 16 bases in between. CDR3 sequence reads: CASSLNPGVTSGYTF. The CDR3 DNA reads as TGTGCCAGCAGCTTAAACCCAGGTGTGACCTCTGGCTACACCTTC.

This clonotype was counted many times. The CDR3 is CASTLPGLEFSEQYF. The DNA for the CDR3 is TGCGCCAGCACCCTACCGGGACTAGAGTTCTCCGAGCAGTACTTC. The chain uses TRBV5-1 and TRBJ2-7; TRBD2 matches 8 bases. Germline assignment: CDR1 SGHRS and CDR2 YFSETQ. The V segment lost 6 bases and the J segment 6 bases; nucleotides outside the gene matches: 14. The length of the CDR3 is 15 residues.

This chain uses TRBV10-2 with TRBJ2-1, with D unclear. Germline CDR1 is WSHSY and CDR2 is SAAADI. V dropped 6 bases and J dropped 12 bases, with 9 bases sitting between them. The CDR3 has 10 amino acids. The CDR3 DNA follows: TGCGCCAGCAGGGGCATCCGGCAGTTCTTC. It translates to CASRGIRQFF.

By share, this clonotype counts as medium-sized. The rearrangement joins TRBV12-3 or TRBV12-4 to TRBJ2-7, with 7 bases fitting TRBD2. The trim removed 3 bases at V and 2 bases at J, leaving 7 bases unmatched. This CDR3 contains 15 residues. This CDR3 reads CASSFGGRGAYEQYF. Written as DNA, the CDR3 is TGTGCCAGCAGTTTTGGGGGGAGGGGCGCCTACGAGCAGTACTTC.

With respect to this clonotype: A read error may account for a junction end that differs from germline. The chain has TRBV28 and TRBJ2-7; D remains unclear. The CDR3 consists of 14 residues. Germline assignment: CDR1 MDHEN and CDR2 SYDVKM. CDR3 bases: TGTGCCTGCAGCCGCCCAGCCGCCTCCTACGAGCAGTACTTT. Protein: CACSRPAASYEQYF.

As regards this clonotype: A much larger clone is a single base away; this may be a read error. The J gene is TRBJ1-1, the V gene TRBV6-1, with TRBD1 identical over 8 bases. J lost 0 bases, V lost 6 bases, and 6 bases had no gene match. The CDR3 is 15 residues long. The germline CDR1 and CDR2 sequences are MNHNS and SASEGT. CDR3 residues: CASSELTGVNTEAFF. The CDR3 nucleotides read TGTGCCAGCAGCGAACTGACAGGGGTGAACACTGAAGCTTTCTTT.

This clonotype has a count of ten or more. The chain employs TRBV20-1 and TRBJ2-7; the match to TRBD2 covers 9 bases. From germline, CDR1 is DFQATT and CDR2 SNEGSKA (reference sequence). This CDR3 comprises 14 residues. V lost 6 bases, J lost 1 base, and 7 bases stayed unmatched. The CDR3 DNA reads TGCAGTGCACATAGCGGGAGAAGATCCTACGAGCAGTACTTC. Translation gives CSAHSGRRSYEQYF.

This clonotype occurred a few times. The chain couples TRBV4-3 to TRBJ2-5; 8 nucleotides agree with TRBD2. The CDR3 contains 15 residues. V lost 0 bases and J lost 4; bases outside the gene matches: 4. CDR1 and CDR2 from the germline V gene are LGHNA and YSLEER. CDR3 protein: CASSQDRGGRETQYF. The CDR3 nucleotides read TGCGCCAGCAGCCAAGATCGGGGGGGGCGAGAGACCCAGTACTTC.

This clonotype was recorded many times. The gene calls are TRBV19 and TRBJ2-6; 7 bases fit TRBD1. The CDR3 extends over 14 amino acids. Losses at the gene ends were 6 bases for V and 1 base for J; bases not matched to a gene: 0. The germline gives CDR1 LNHDA, CDR2 SQIVND (reference sequence). This CDR3 is CASRQGSGANVLTF. CDR3 DNA sequence: TGTGCCAGTAGACAGGGGTCTGGGGCCAACGTCCTGACTTTC.

This clonotype turned up a few times. The V call is TRBV12-5, the J call TRBJ1-2; 11 positions match TRBD1. Per the germline V gene, CDR1 is LGHNT and CDR2 is FRNRAP. This CDR3 has 14 residues. V dropped 6 bases and J dropped 8; count of bases not matched to a gene: 8. The CDR3 reads CASGHWTGGGGYTF. The CDR3 nucleotides are TGTGCTAGTGGCCACTGGACAGGGGGCGGCGGCTACACCTTC.

This clonotype was counted at least ten times. The chain joins TRBV11-3 to TRBJ2-3; tentatively, D is TRBD1 (5 bases). Germline assignment: CDR1 SGHNT and CDR2 YENEEA. V was clipped by 5 bases and J by 2 bases, with 20 bases between them. This CDR3 contains 17 residues. The CDR3 is CASSRTSGAEITDTQYF. CDR3 in DNA: TGTGCCAGCAGCCGCACGTCTGGGGCGGAGATCACAGATACGCAGTATTTT.

This clonotype has at least ten counts. J is TRBJ1-1 and V is TRBV20-1; D call uncertain. The CDR3 loop spans 13 amino acids. Trimming cost V 0 bases and J 0 bases, with 5 bases left between them. In germline, CDR1 is DFQATT, CDR2 SNEGSKA (reference sequence). The CDR3 nucleotides are TGCAGTGCTAGAGATGCATTGAACACTGAAGCTTTCTTT. Translating gives CSARDALNTEAFF.

Many counts were recorded for this clonotype. This sequence joins TRBV29-1 and TRBJ2-3, with D tentatively TRBD1 (5 bases). Per germline, CDR1 SQVTM and CDR2 ANQGSEA. This CDR3 spans 13 amino acids. V lost 0 bases and J lost 1, with 5 bases in between. In nucleotides, the CDR3 is TGCAGCGTTGAAGAGACAGGCACAGATACGCAGTATTTT. It translates to CSVEETGTDTQYF.

The table lists this clonotype with a few counts. This chain connects TRBV6-5 to TRBJ2-2; 9 nucleotides agree with TRBD2. From germline, CDR1 is MNHEY and CDR2 SVGAGI. The CDR3 covers 15 residues. The J segment lost 5 bases and the V segment lost 1 base, leaving 2 bases of the junction unmatched. DNA of the CDR3: TGTGCCAGCAGTTACTTTGGACTAGCGACCGGGGAGCTGTTTTTT. This codes for CASSYFGLATGELFF.

This clonotype was seen a few times. The chain recombines TRBV20-1 with TRBJ2-3; the D is unclear. V lost 7 bases, J lost 5 bases, and 16 bases lay in between. The length of the CDR3 is 13 residues. In germline, CDR1 is DFQATT, CDR2 SNEGSKA (reference sequence). The CDR3 spells CSGVGGLGDTQYF. As DNA, the CDR3 is TGCAGTGGCGTGGGTGGGCTGGGAGATACGCAGTATTTT.

This clonotype has only a few counts. CDR3 in DNA: TGTGCCAGCAGCTTAGTACAGGGCTCTTTGGATACGCAGTATTTT. This sequence encodes CASSLVQGSLDTQYF. The V gene is TRBV7-3, the J gene TRBJ2-3; the D gene is possibly TRBD1 (6 bases). Germline V gives CDR1 SGHTA, CDR2 FQGTGA. V gave up 2 bases and J gave up 6 bases, with 15 bases separating them. The CDR3 totals 15 residues.

This clonotype was counted a few times. The gene calls are TRBV7-2 and TRBJ2-3; the match to TRBD2 covers 14 bases. J was trimmed by 4 bases and V by 6 bases; bases with no gene match: 18. The CDR3 consists of 20 residues. Germline V CDR1 and CDR2: SGHTA, FQGNSA. CDR3: CASSRVTGTSGSRLPDTQYF. The CDR3 nucleotides are TGTGCCAGCAGTCGTGTTACCGGGACTAGCGGGAGTCGGCTCCCAGATACGCAGTATTTT.

The V call is TRBV4-1, the J call TRBJ1-4; 7 nucleotides line up with TRBD1. CDR1 and CDR2 (germline): MGHRA, YSYEKL. This CDR3 comprises 16 residues. V lost 2 bases and J lost 12; bases outside the gene matches: 15. The CDR3 region is CASSQHTGQFLGELFF. The CDR3 DNA reads as TGCGCCAGCAGCCAACACACGGGACAGTTCCTCGGGGAACTGTTTTTT.

This clonotype occurred a few times. The genes are TRBV13 and TRBJ1-1, with TRBD1 matching over 10 bases. The junction had 7 bases not matched to a gene; V was cut back by 3 bases and J by 0 bases. CDR1 PRHDT and CDR2 FYEKMQ come from the germline V gene (reference sequence). CDR3 size: 17 residues. The CDR3 protein is CASSFRDRGGMNTEAFF. In DNA, the CDR3 is TGTGCCAGCAGCTTCCGGGACAGGGGAGGTATGAACACTGAAGCTTTCTTT.